These 19 T cell receptor beta chains were all obtained from the same sample, sequenced in a study of shared clonotypes between healthy human individuals. The method was immunoSEQ multiplex PCR; TCRdb's version includes in-frame clones alone and lacks a portion of them. The sample includes some 1,400,000 clones, roughly 96% of them seen just once. The sample taken for sequencing was naive CD4+ T cells sorted from blood. Subset defined: CD45RA+ positively selected. The receptors derive from a man aged 30-40 years in good health.

V and J are TRBV11-3 and TRBJ2-1, with 13 positions matching TRBD2. The CDR3 has 19 residues. V gave up 3 bases and J gave up 5 bases; unmatched junction bases: 13. Germline lookup yields CDR1 SGHNT and CDR2 YENEEA. As DNA, the CDR3 is TGTGCCAGCAGCTTGTCCTCCGGGACTAGCGGGGAGAAAAACAATGAGCAGTTCTTC. Its translation: CASSLSSGTSGEKNNEQFF.

The rearrangement links TRBV18 to TRBJ1-1; TRBD1 matches at 8 bases. Germline CDR1 reads KGHSH; CDR2 reads LQKENI. This CDR3 is built from 15 residues. V lost 3 bases to trimming and J lost 3 bases; unmatched junction nucleotides: 6. For the CDR3, the DNA is TGTGCCAGCTCACCGGACAGGGTGATGCACACTGAAGCTTTCTTT. Its protein product is CASSPDRVMHTEAFF.

J is TRBJ2-3 and V is TRBV7-3; D unclear. The CDR3 is 13 amino acids. The V gene's germline CDR1 is SGHTA and CDR2 FQGTGA. The V gene lost 2 bases and the J gene lost 5 bases, with 8 bases spanning the gap. DNA of the CDR3: TGTGCCAGCAGCTTAGTCCGCGGAGATACGCAGTATTTT. It specifies CASSLVRGDTQYF. Full variable domain (remainder filled in from reference TRBV7-3 and TRBJ2-3): GAGVSQTPSNKVTEKGKYVELRCDPISGHTALYWYRQSLGQGPEFLIYFQGTGAADDSGLPNDRFFAVRPEGSVSTLKIQRTERGDSAVYLCASSLVRGDTQYFGPGTRLTVL.

The V and J genes are TRBV5-1 and TRBJ2-1; possible D gene TRBD2, 5 bases. CDR3 size: 14 residues. Trimming removed 5 bases from V and 7 bases from J, with 16 bases in between. Germline V gene data show CDR1 as SGHRS and CDR2 as YFSETQ. The CDR3 sequence: CASRPVPGMNEQFF. The DNA for the CDR3 is TGCGCCAGCAGGCCTGTTCCGGGAATGAATGAGCAGTTCTTC.

V gene TRBV29-1 combines with J gene TRBJ2-1; no clear D. Germline lookup yields CDR1 SQVTM and CDR2 ANQGSEA. The CDR3 sequence is 13 residues long. V was pared by 4 bases and J by 6 bases, with 13 bases between. The CDR3 DNA is TGCAGCGTTGGGTTTATGATTTCCAATGAGCAGTTCTTC. Its translation: CSVGFMISNEQFF.

The chain has TRBV4-1 and TRBJ2-7; TRBD2 matches at 10 bases. With V trimmed by 5 bases and J by 5 bases, 9 bases remained unmatched. The CDR3 loop spans 15 amino acids. Per the germline V gene, CDR1 is MGHRA and CDR2 is YSYEKL. CDR3 in amino acids: CASSNSLAGVHEQYF. CDR3 DNA sequence: TGCGCCAGCAGCAACTCCCTAGCGGGAGTCCACGAGCAGTACTTC.

V gene TRBV5-1 combines with J gene TRBJ1-1; 7 nucleotides match TRBD1. V shed 0 bases and J 10 bases; nucleotides not matched to a gene: 3. This CDR3 spans 12 amino acids. Germline V gives CDR1 SGHRS, CDR2 YFSETQ. CDR3 in amino acids: CASSLDQGVAFF. As DNA, the CDR3 is TGCGCCAGCAGCTTGGATCAGGGGGTAGCTTTCTTT. The full variable domain, its missing parts supplied by reference TRBV5-1 and TRBJ1-1, is KAGVTQTPRYLIKTRGQQVTLSCSPISGHRSVSWYQQTPGQGLQFLFEYFSETQRNKGNFPGRFSGRQFSNSRSEMNVSTLELGDSALYLCASSLDQGVAFFGQGTRLTVV.

The chain combines TRBV2 with TRBJ2-1; D tentatively reads TRBD1 or TRBD2 (5 bases each). Trimming took off 8 bases at V and 5 bases at J, with 7 bases between the two ends. Germline CDR1 SNHLY, CDR2 FYNNEI. This CDR3 is built from 11 residues. Here the CDR3 DNA reads TGTGCCAGCGGGACCCACAATGAGCAGTTCTTC. It yields the protein CASGTHNEQFF.

V and J are TRBV28 and TRBJ1-2, with D uncertain. V was shortened by 3 bases and J by 3 bases, with 14 bases between the two germline ends. The CDR3 spans 15 residues. CDR1 is MDHEN, CDR2 SYDVKM, per germline. The CDR3 loop reads CASSFWKGVDYGYTF. The CDR3 DNA reads as TGTGCCAGCAGTTTTTGGAAGGGTGTGGACTATGGCTACACCTTC.

V usage is TRBV7-8 and J usage is TRBJ2-5; D unresolved. This CDR3 region has 14 residues. Germline V gene sequence: CDR1 SGHVS, CDR2 FQNEAQ. V lost 5 bases and J lost 5, with 15 bases in between. CDR3 in DNA: TGTGCCAGCAGCCGGCCGGGTTGGCAGGAGACCCAGTACTTC. Translated: CASSRPGWQETQYF.

The V call is TRBV7-2, the J call TRBJ2-1; perhaps TRBD2 as D (7 bases). CDR3 size: 14 residues. Germline V gene lookup returns CDR1 SGHTA and CDR2 FQGNSA. V was pared by 4 bases and J by 7 bases, with 14 bases between. In DNA form, the CDR3 reads TGTGCCAGCAGCTGGGGGCGGGGGCGGAATGAGCAGTTCTTC. Translation: CASSWGRGRNEQFF.

The chain carries TRBV19 and TRBJ1-2; D is undetermined. The CDR3 is made up of 13 amino acids. CDR1 and CDR2 from the germline V gene are LNHDA and SQIVND (reference sequence). V gave up 7 bases and J gave up 2 bases, with 11 bases separating them. CDR3 nucleotides: TGTGCCAGTAACTCCCCCTCCAACTATGGCTACACCTTC. Its translation is CASNSPSNYGYTF. Using reference TRBV19 and TRBJ1-2 for the parts outside the CDR3, the full variable domain is DGGITQSPKYLFRKEGQNVTLSCEQNLNHDAMYWYRQDPGQGLRLIYYSQIVNDFQKGDIAEGYSVSREKKESFPLTVTSAQKNPTAFYLCASNSPSNYGYTFGSGTRLTVV.

The chain joins TRBV29-1 to TRBJ2-1; TRBD2 matches 11 bases. This CDR3 comprises 14 residues. Germline V CDR1 and CDR2: SQVTM, ANQGSEA. J gave up 6 bases and V 4 bases, and 5 bases lay outside the gene matches. CDR3 sequence: CSVVKLAGANEQFF. Written as DNA, the CDR3 is TGCAGCGTTGTTAAACTAGCGGGGGCCAATGAGCAGTTCTTC.

The chain is built from TRBV7-8 and TRBJ2-1; the match to TRBD2 covers 13 bases. The trim removed 4 bases at V and 0 bases at J, leaving 12 bases unmatched. Germline CDR1 is SGHVS and CDR2 is FQNEAQ. This CDR3 contains 20 residues. Here the CDR3 reads CASSSPGGLAGRSSYNEQFF. DNA for the CDR3: TGTGCCAGCAGCTCCCCGGGGGGACTAGCGGGGAGGAGCTCCTACAATGAGCAGTTCTTC. The whole variable domain, filled in from reference TRBV7-8 and TRBJ2-1, reads GAGVSQSPRYKVAKRGQDVALRCDPISGHVSLFWYQQALGQGPEFLTYFQNEAQLDKSGLPSDRFFAERPEGSVSTLKIQRTQQEDSAVYLCASSSPGGLAGRSSYNEQFFGPGTRLTVL.

The rearrangement links TRBV5-1 to TRBJ2-7, with 7 positions matching TRBD1. The length of the CDR3 is 15 residues. Germline V gives CDR1 SGHRS, CDR2 YFSETQ. V shed 4 bases and J 3 bases; nucleotides not matched to a gene: 10. This chain's CDR3 is CASSHLGGQHYEQYF. The CDR3 DNA is TGCGCCAGCAGCCACCTTGGGGGACAGCACTACGAGCAGTACTTC. The variable domain in full, completed from reference TRBV5-1 and TRBJ2-7, reads KAGVTQTPRYLIKTRGQQVTLSCSPISGHRSVSWYQQTPGQGLQFLFEYFSETQRNKGNFPGRFSGRQFSNSRSEMNVSTLELGDSALYLCASSHLGGQHYEQYFGPGTRLTVT.

V usage is TRBV4-3 and J usage is TRBJ2-1; 8 bases match TRBD2. Germline V CDR1 and CDR2: LGHNA, YSLEER. V dropped 0 bases and J dropped 3; count of bases not matched to a gene: 4. The CDR3 contains 16 residues. CDR3 coding DNA: TGCGCCAGCAGCCAAGACAGCGGGAGTTTCTACAATGAGCAGTTCTTC. It specifies CASSQDSGSFYNEQFF.

There are a few counts of this clone. The junction departs from germline at one end; a sequencing error may be responsible. This sequence joins TRBV7-7 and TRBJ2-1; TRBD1 agrees at 9 bases. CDR1 is SSHAT and CDR2 is FNYEAQ in the germline V gene (reference sequence). The CDR3 is made up of 14 amino acids. CDR3 DNA sequence: TGTGCTAGCAGCTCGGGACAGGGCAGCAATGAGCAGTTCTTC. Translating gives CASSSGQGSNEQFF.

Points on this clone: This same CDR3 is encoded by further DNA sequences in the sample. This rearrangement joins TRBV19 to TRBJ2-5; 7 bases agree with TRBD2. Trimming cost V 5 bases and J 4 bases; bases outside gene matches: 7. This CDR3 has 14 amino acids. In germline, CDR1 is LNHDA, CDR2 SQIVND (reference sequence). The CDR3 bases are TGTGCCAGTAGTCCTCGACTAGCCGGAGAGACCCAGTACTTC. It specifies CASSPRLAGETQYF.

The chain is built from TRBV5-1 and TRBJ2-2; D possibly matches TRBD1 or TRBD2 (5 bases each). V was trimmed by 1 base and J by 2 bases, leaving 24 bases between them. Germline lookup yields CDR1 SGHRS and CDR2 YFSETQ. The CDR3 runs 20 residues. Here the CDR3 DNA reads TGCGCCAGCAGCTTGAACGCAGTCGGCCCCGGGACCGGAAACACCGGGGAGCTGTTTTTT. Protein product: CASSLNAVGPGTGNTGELFF.